A selection of T cell receptor delta chains follows, all from one sample in a study of gammadelta T cells in human blood. TCRdb re-processed the RT-PCR reads using CATT. The repertoire includes some 1,200 delta-chain clones, 48% of them detected once, and around 20% sits in the top ten. The sequenced material came from Vgamma9Vdelta2 gamma-delta T cells from adult blood. These receptors were collected from a human donor. Both conserved end residues are part of each CDR3. Fields, in order: clone size, D gene, J gene, V gene, CDR3 DNA, CDR3 protein. D genes are given only for firm matches. Rows give clone size only sometimes, using once, few, many, or a class for an expanded clone.

clone size: large
D gene: TRDD3
J gene: TRDJ1
V gene: TRDV2
CDR3 DNA: TGTGCCTGTGACACCGTTGCGTGGATGGGGGATAAAGCCGATAAACTCATCTTT
CDR3 protein: CACDTVAWMGDKADKLIF

clone size: large
D gene: -
J gene: TRDJ1
V gene: TRDV2
CDR3 DNA: TGTGCCTGTGACGGCCTGCGGGATGGCGATAAACTCATCTTT
CDR3 protein: CACDGLRDGDKLIF

clone size: medium-sized
D gene: -
J gene: TRDJ1
V gene: TRDV2
CDR3 DNA: TGTGCCTGTGACACCGTGGGGGCCCCTCTCTACACCGATAAACTCATCTTT
CDR3 protein: CACDTVGAPLYTDKLIF

clone size: medium-sized
D gene: TRDD3
J gene: TRDJ1
V gene: TRDV2
CDR3 DNA: TGTGCCTGTGACCAGCTTACTGGGGGATACCTCCTGTACACCGATAAACTCATCTTT
CDR3 protein: CACDQLTGGYLLYTDKLIF

clone size: few
D gene: -
J gene: TRDJ1
V gene: TRDV2
CDR3 DNA: TGTGCCTGTGACTCTATGGGGGCCGATAAACTCATCTTT
CDR3 protein: CACDSMGADKLIF

clone size: few
D gene: -
J gene: TRDJ2
V gene: TRDV2
CDR3 DNA: TGTGCCTGTGACATTATGGGGGGCACATGGATGTCAGCACAACTCTTCTTT
CDR3 protein: CACDIMGGTWMSAQLFF

clone size: large
D gene: TRDD3
J gene: TRDJ1
V gene: TRDV2
CDR3 DNA: TGTGCCTGTGACCTACTGGGGGATCAACCCGGGTACACCGATAAACTCATCTTT
CDR3 protein: CACDLLGDQPGYTDKLIF

clone size: large
D gene: -
J gene: TRDJ1
V gene: TRDV2
CDR3 DNA: TGTGCCTGTGACATATACCCGTACTGGTTAAAACTCATCTTT
CDR3 protein: CACDIYPYWLKLIF

clone size: medium-sized
D gene: -
J gene: TRDJ1
V gene: TRDV2
CDR3 DNA: TGTGCCTGTGACACCGTAAAGAGAGGAGGTACGAGGGGAAGGGCCGATAAACTCATCTTT
CDR3 protein: CACDTVKRGGTRGRADKLIF

clone size: medium-sized
D gene: TRDD3
J gene: TRDJ1
V gene: TRDV2
CDR3 DNA: TGTGCCTGTGACCCCTTGACTACTGGGGGTTTATCCTACACCGATAAACTCATCTTT
CDR3 protein: CACDPLTTGGLSYTDKLIF

clone size: -
D gene: TRDD3
J gene: TRDJ1
V gene: TRDV2
CDR3 DNA: TGTGCCTGTGACCTACTGGGGGTTCCGTACACCGATAAACTCATCTTT
CDR3 protein: CACDLLGVPYTDKLIF

clone size: large
D gene: -
J gene: TRDJ1
V gene: TRDV2
CDR3 DNA: TGTGCCTGTGACACCCTAGGAGACCTGGGGCCCGAGGGCGATAAACTCATCTTT
CDR3 protein: CACDTLGDLGPEGDKLIF

clone size: large
D gene: TRDD3
J gene: TRDJ1
V gene: TRDV2
CDR3 DNA: TGTGCCTGTGACGGTCTGGGGGGCCGTCGGACCGATAAACTCATCTTT
CDR3 protein: CACDGLGGRRTDKLIF

clone size: large
D gene: TRDD3
J gene: TRDJ1
V gene: TRDV2
CDR3 DNA: TGTGCCTGTGACACGCTGGGGGATAGGGGGAGGACCGATAAACTCATCTTT
CDR3 protein: CACDTLGDRGRTDKLIF

clone size: large
D gene: TRDD3
J gene: TRDJ1
V gene: TRDV2
CDR3 DNA: TGTGCCTGTGACACGCTTACCGCTGCTGGGGGATACGTCGATAAACTCATCTTT
CDR3 protein: CACDTLTAAGGYVDKLIF

clone size: -
D gene: -
J gene: TRDJ1
V gene: TRDV2
CDR3 DNA: TGTGCCTGTGACAGAGTGTCGGGGGGCCCGGGGATGTGGAGCCCCGATAAACTCATCTTT
CDR3 protein: CACDRVSGGPGMWSPDKLIF

clone size: few
D gene: TRDD3
J gene: TRDJ1
V gene: TRDV2
CDR3 DNA: TGTGCCTGTGACACCTTGAAGGGGGATACGCCGTACACCGATAAACTCATCTTT
CDR3 protein: CACDTLKGDTPYTDKLIF

clone size: medium-sized
D gene: TRDD3
J gene: TRDJ3
V gene: TRDV2
CDR3 DNA: TGTGCCTGTGACACAGGGTGGGGGATACCGAGCTCCTGGGACACCCGACAGATGTTTTTC
CDR3 protein: CACDTGWGIPSSWDTRQMFF

clone size: medium-sized
D gene: -
J gene: TRDJ1
V gene: TRDV2
CDR3 DNA: TGTGCCTGTGACACGGTCGTACCCCCCGGAAAGTACACCGATAAACTCATCTTT
CDR3 protein: CACDTVVPPGKYTDKLIF

clone size: large
D gene: TRDD3
J gene: TRDJ1
V gene: TRDV2
CDR3 DNA: TGTGCCTGTGACACCGTTCCGAACGGAAAAGTACTGGGGGACACCGATAAACTCATCTTT
CDR3 protein: CACDTVPNGKVLGDTDKLIF

clone size: large
D gene: TRDD3
J gene: TRDJ1
V gene: TRDV2
CDR3 DNA: TGTGCCTGTGACCAACTGGGGAGCGGGGATAAACTCATCTTT
CDR3 protein: CACDQLGSGDKLIF

clone size: large
D gene: TRDD3
J gene: TRDJ1
V gene: TRDV2
CDR3 DNA: TGTGCCTGTGACGGCCTCACTGGGGGACCCGCGGCCGATAAACTCATCTTT
CDR3 protein: CACDGLTGGPAADKLIF

clone size: large
D gene: TRDD3
J gene: TRDJ1
V gene: TRDV2
CDR3 DNA: TGTGCCTGTGACACGATTCCCGGGGGATCCTTGTACACCGATAAACTCATCTTT
CDR3 protein: CACDTIPGGSLYTDKLIF

clone size: large
D gene: TRDD3
J gene: TRDJ1
V gene: TRDV2
CDR3 DNA: TGTGCCTGTGACACCGTCGGTGGGGGATACGGCGATAAACTCATCTTT
CDR3 protein: CACDTVGGGYGDKLIF

clone size: large
D gene: -
J gene: TRDJ1
V gene: TRDV2
CDR3 DNA: TGTGCCTGTGACACACTAGGTATATCTACCGATAAACTCATCTTT
CDR3 protein: CACDTLGISTDKLIF

clone size: -
D gene: -
J gene: TRDJ3
V gene: TRDV2
CDR3 DNA: TGTGCCTGTGACTACGCAAGTTCTCCCTGGGACACCCGACAGATGTTTTTC
CDR3 protein: CACDYASSPWDTRQMFF

clone size: medium-sized
D gene: TRDD3
J gene: TRDJ1
V gene: TRDV2
CDR3 DNA: TGTGCCTGTGACAGACTGGGGGATAGTCCCTACACCGATAAACTCATCTTT
CDR3 protein: CACDRLGDSPYTDKLIF

clone size: large
D gene: -
J gene: TRDJ1
V gene: TRDV2
CDR3 DNA: TGTGCCTGTGACACCGTGGGGAGCTTGCCGCCGTACACCGATAAACTCATCTTT
CDR3 protein: CACDTVGSLPPYTDKLIF

clone size: medium-sized
D gene: TRDD3
J gene: TRDJ1
V gene: TRDV2
CDR3 DNA: TGTGCCTGTGACACCGTTACGCTGGGGGGCAAACAGAACACCGATAAACTCATCTTT
CDR3 protein: CACDTVTLGGKQNTDKLIF

clone size: large
D gene: TRDD3
J gene: TRDJ1
V gene: TRDV2
CDR3 DNA: TGTGCCTGTGACTCACTGGGGGGCGCCACGAGGGCCGATAAACTCATCTTT
CDR3 protein: CACDSLGGATRADKLIF

clone size: few
D gene: TRDD3
J gene: TRDJ1
V gene: TRDV2
CDR3 DNA: TGTGCCTGTGACCCACTGGGGGATAAGGAGTACACCGATAAACTCATCTTT
CDR3 protein: CACDPLGDKEYTDKLIF

clone size: large
D gene: TRDD3
J gene: TRDJ3
V gene: TRDV2
CDR3 DNA: TGTGCCTGTGACCCCACTGGGGGACTCAATACAGGGGACACCCGACAGATGTTTTTC
CDR3 protein: CACDPTGGLNTGDTRQMFF

clone size: large
D gene: TRDD3
J gene: TRDJ1
V gene: TRDV2
CDR3 DNA: TGTGCCTGTGATCTACTGGGGGATAATTCCGATAAACTCATCTTT
CDR3 protein: CACDLLGDNSDKLIF